These 15 T cell receptor beta chains share one sample of origin, sequenced in a study of T cells in Graves' hyperthyroidism and ophthalmopathy. Amplification targeted TCR beta CDR3 regions from RNA transcripts. The HTBI set primed first-round TCR CDR3 RT-PCR. TCRdb re-called the multiplex PCR reads through MiXCR, storing one row per CDR3 protein. Among 560,000 or so distinct CDR3 sequences listed, just over 45% were seen once. Sequences were obtained from peripheral blood or thyroid tissue (not recorded which). Source of these receptors: a woman younger than 30 with Graves' hyperthyroidism.

The rearrangement joins TRBV10-3 to TRBJ2-3, with 8 bases lining up with TRBD2. This CDR3 is built from 13 residues. Germline CDR1 and CDR2: ENHRY and SYGVKD. The V segment lost 8 bases and the J segment 1 base; nucleotides outside the gene matches: 2. CDR3 nucleotide sequence: TGTGCCATCGCGGGAGGCCGCACAGATACGCAGTATTTT. It is translated as CAIAGGRTDTQYF.

This clonotype has a count of ten or more. The chain combines TRBV6-5 with TRBJ2-7, with TRBD1 matching over 8 bases. Losses at the gene ends were 6 bases for V and 6 bases for J; bases not matched to a gene: 7. The CDR3 consists of 13 residues. CDR1 is MNHEY and CDR2 is SVGAGI in the germline V gene. The CDR3 coding sequence is TGTGCCAGCAGGTCCGGACAGGGAGGCGAGCAGTACTTC. This translates into CASRSGQGGEQYF.

This clonotype was detected a few times. The V and J genes are TRBV2 and TRBJ1-2; perhaps TRBD1 as D (5 bases). The CDR3 extends over 16 amino acids. Between the trimmed V and J ends, which lost 2 bases and 4 bases, there was a span of 17 bases. CDR1 is SNHLY, CDR2 FYNNEI, per germline. CDR3 DNA sequence: TGTGCCAGCAGTGAACAGGGACGCCCTTCGTTCTATGGCTACACCTTC. It is translated as CASSEQGRPSFYGYTF. Full variable domain (outside the CDR3, taken from reference TRBV2 and TRBJ1-2): EPEVTQTPSHQVTQMGQEVILRCVPISNHLYFYWYRQILGQKVEFLVSFYNNEISEKSEIFDDQFSVERPDGSNFTLKIRSTKLEDSAMYFCASSEQGRPSFYGYTFGSGTRLTVV.

This clonotype was found many times. The chain carries TRBV7-2 and TRBJ1-6; no definite D call. The CDR3 spans 13 residues. The V end was cut by 6 bases, the J end by 7 bases, with 10 bases between. Per the germline V gene, CDR1 is SGHTA and CDR2 is FQGNSA. For the CDR3, the DNA is TGTGCCAGCAGAAAAGCGGTAAATTCACCCCTCCACTTT. This translates into CASRKAVNSPLHF. The entire variable domain, with the rest obtained from reference TRBV7-2 and TRBJ1-6, is as follows: GAGVSQSPSNKVTEKGKDVELRCDPISGHTALYWYRQSLGQGLEFLIYFQGNSAPDKSGLPSDRFSAERTGGSVSTLTIQRTQQEDSAVYLCASRKAVNSPLHFGNGTRLTVT.

This clonotype was picked up a small number of times. The J gene is TRBJ1-1, the V gene TRBV7-8, with 7 bases fitting TRBD1. Unmatched junction bases numbered 12, after V lost 7 bases and J lost 4 bases. The germline V gene has CDR1 SGHVS and CDR2 FQNEAQ. The CDR3 sequence is 15 residues long. This chain's CDR3 is CASNPTGSLFTEAFF. Here the CDR3 DNA reads TGTGCCAGCAACCCGACAGGGTCATTGTTCACTGAAGCTTTCTTT.

Concerning this clonotype: At one boundary the junction diverges from the germline segment, which might be a read error. The chain is built from TRBV10-3 and TRBJ2-5; D call uncertain. This CDR3 region has 13 residues. CDR1 ENHRY and CDR2 SYGVKD come from the germline V gene. The CDR3 DNA is TGTGCCAGCAGTGAACAGTCTCGGGAGACCCAGTACTTC. This gives the protein CASSEQSRETQYF.

The V and J genes are TRBV2 and TRBJ1-2; D is uncertain. The CDR3 consists of 14 residues. V was pared by 4 bases and J by 8 bases, with 17 bases between. Germline V CDR1 and CDR2: SNHLY, FYNNEI. Here the CDR3 reads CASSAVGSQGGYTF. CDR3 DNA: TGTGCCAGCAGTGCGGTGGGAAGCCAAGGAGGCTACACCTTC.

The V and J genes are TRBV7-3 and TRBJ1-1; TRBD1 matches 10 bases. From germline, CDR1 is SGHTA and CDR2 FQGTGA. The CDR3 covers 16 residues. V shed 5 bases, J shed 3 bases, and the junction held 9 bases outside the gene matches. The DNA of the CDR3 is TGTGCCAGCAGCCCCGGGACAGGGGTGTTGTACACTGAAGCTTTCTTT. Protein: CASSPGTGVLYTEAFF.

The chain recombines TRBV10-3 with TRBJ2-5; D gene unclear. Trimming took 10 bases from V and 5 from J, leaving 14 bases between them. The germline gives CDR1 ENHRY, CDR2 SYGVKD. The CDR3 covers 12 residues. Here the CDR3 DNA reads TGTGCCAGCTCTAATCTAAAGGAGACCCAGTACTTC. It yields the protein CASSNLKETQYF.

This clonotype came up a few times. The chain joins TRBV7-2 to TRBJ2-5; no clear D. Trimming pared 5 bases from V and 5 bases from J, leaving 15 bases between. The CDR3 extends over 14 amino acids. CDR1 is SGHTA and CDR2 is FQGNSA in the germline V gene. The CDR3 reads CASSQGLYRETQYF. Written as DNA, the CDR3 is TGTGCCAGCAGCCAAGGATTGTACCGCGAGACCCAGTACTTC.

The CDR3 DNA is TGTGCCAGCAGTTTAGGCTTTGGGGCTCGGGATGGCTACACCTTC. Translated: CASSLGFGARDGYTF. V usage is TRBV12-3 or TRBV12-4 and J usage is TRBJ1-2; tentative D call: TRBD1 (5 bases). The V gene lost 1 base and the J gene lost 6 bases, with 15 bases spanning the gap. This CDR3 spans 15 amino acids.

The chain joins TRBV20-1 to TRBJ2-7; 12 nucleotides agree with TRBD1. Germline trimming cut 7 bases from V and 5 bases from J; bases unmatched to any gene: 12. The CDR3 is 15 residues long. Germline CDR1 and CDR2: DFQATT and SNEGSKA (reference sequence). The CDR3 sequence: CSVNPRDRGRDEQYF. Here the CDR3 DNA reads TGCAGTGTTAACCCCCGGGACAGGGGGCGTGACGAGCAGTACTTC.

CDR3 bases: TGCAGTGCTAGAACCGGGACAGGGAACACTGAAGCTTTCTTT. Translating gives CSARTGTGNTEAFF. The chain uses TRBV20-1 and TRBJ1-1; 8 bases map to TRBD1. From germline, CDR1 is DFQATT and CDR2 SNEGSKA (reference sequence). J was trimmed by 1 base and V by 2 bases; bases with no gene match: 3. The CDR3 has 14 amino acids.

Of note for this clonotype: Just one base apart from a much larger clone, this may be a read error. This chain uses TRBV7-8 with TRBJ2-5, with 8 bases aligning to TRBD1. The trim removed 4 bases at V and 9 bases at J, leaving 16 bases unmatched. Germline CDR1 is SGHVS and CDR2 is FQNEAQ. The CDR3 runs to 16 residues. The CDR3 here is CASSSTPDRGAEAQYF. DNA of the CDR3: TGTGCCAGCAGCTCAACCCCAGACAGGGGAGCGGAGGCCCAGTACTTC.

Remarks on this clonotype: A read error may explain this, as a much larger clone is one base away. This chain links TRBV19 with TRBJ1-4; D uncertain. Trimming took 5 bases from V and 8 from J, leaving 9 bases between them. The CDR3 totals 12 residues. CDR1 LNHDA and CDR2 SQIVND come from the germline V gene (reference sequence). Written as DNA, the CDR3 is TGTGCCAGTAGTCTCAGGACGGAAAAACTGTTTTTT. Its translation: CASSLRTEKLFF.